Presented here are 32 T cell receptor beta chains from one specimen sequenced in a study of glioma-infiltrating T cells. Using RNA template, CDR3s of TCR alpha and beta were amplified with iRepertoire arm-PCR. Via MiXCR, TCRdb re-called the multiplex PCR reads, giving one row per CDR3 protein. The sample gives approximately 89,000 distinct CDR3 sequences, less than 30% of which show up once; more than 6.5% is in the top ten. Sequencing was performed on glioma tissue, nonneoplastic brain tissue, or PBMCs (not recorded which). Receptors were obtained from a human donor with low-grade glioma or glioblastoma, undergoing nonglioma brain surgery, or in good health (not recorded which).

This clonotype has ten or more counts. The genes are TRBV6-1 and TRBJ2-1; D gene uncertain. The CDR3 totals 13 residues. Trimming removed 10 bases from V and 2 bases from J, with 12 bases in between. Germline lookup yields CDR1 MNHNS and CDR2 SASEGT. CDR3 in amino acids: CATARSPYNEQFF. The CDR3 nucleotides read TGTGCCACCGCGAGAAGCCCCTACAATGAGCAGTTCTTC.

Only a few counts were recorded for this clonotype. The genes are TRBV5-1 and TRBJ2-1; 10 bases fit TRBD2. Germline V CDR1 and CDR2: SGHRS, YFSETQ. Germline trimming cut 5 bases from V and 0 bases from J; bases unmatched to any gene: 5. The CDR3 sequence is 16 residues long. The CDR3, as DNA: TGCGCCAGCAGGCGGACTAGCGGAAGCTCCTACAATGAGCAGTTCTTC. It translates to CASRRTSGSSYNEQFF.

Of note for this clonotype: Since a much larger clone is just one base distant, this may be a read error. This sequence joins TRBV4-1 and TRBJ1-1; D uncertain. This CDR3 is 14 amino acids long. CDR1 is MGHRA, CDR2 YSYEKL, per germline. The germline V and J ends were trimmed by 3 bases and 8 bases, with 16 bases remaining between them. CDR3 DNA: TGCGCCAGCAGCCATGGAAGGACGGGTAGAGAAGCTTTCTTT. Protein: CASSHGRTGREAFF.

This clonotype was counted ten times or more. The chain uses TRBV20-1 and TRBJ2-1; 7 positions agree with TRBD1. V dropped 4 bases and J dropped 2; count of bases not matched to a gene: 11. This CDR3 region has 16 residues. The V gene's germline CDR1 is DFQATT and CDR2 SNEGSKA (reference sequence). In DNA form, the CDR3 reads TGCAGTGCTATCCTGCGACAGGGTAAAACCTACAATGAGCAGTTCTTC. The encoded protein is CSAILRQGKTYNEQFF.

Worth noting for this clonotype: This may stem from a read error, because a much larger clone lies one nucleotide away. The V and J genes are TRBV2 and TRBJ1-3, with D unclear. Germline CDR1 reads SNHLY; CDR2 reads FYNNEI. This CDR3 is built from 13 residues. CDR3 sequence reads: CASSEHSGSTIYF. CDR3 bases: TGTGCCAGCAGTGAACACTCTGGAAGCACCATATATTTT.

The chain has TRBV11-2 and TRBJ1-1; TRBD1 agrees at 8 bases. Germline V gene sequence: CDR1 SGHAT, CDR2 FQNNGV. The CDR3 is 17 amino acids. V lost 3 bases, J lost 3 bases, and 12 bases stayed unmatched. As DNA, the CDR3 is TGTGCCAGCAGCTTTCCGGCACAGGGGGGCGCGGACACTGAAGCTTTCTTT. It codes for CASSFPAQGGADTEAFF.

The rearrangement links TRBV20-1 to TRBJ1-2, with D perhaps matching TRBD1 (5 bases). The CDR3 runs to 14 residues. The V and J ends lost 2 bases and 4 bases respectively, with 14 bases between them. CDR1 and CDR2 from the germline V gene are DFQATT and SNEGSKA (reference sequence). The chain's CDR3 is CSARHIGTLYGYTF. CDR3 bases: TGCAGTGCTAGACATATTGGGACTCTCTATGGCTACACCTTC.

In this sample, this clonotype turned up a few times. This chain uses TRBV7-9 with TRBJ1-2, with D perhaps TRBD1 (6 bases). The CDR3 length is 13 residues. CDR1 is SEHNR, CDR2 FQNEAQ, per germline (reference sequence). Trimming stripped 4 bases from V and 4 bases from J, with 10 bases between. Written as DNA, the CDR3 is TGTGCCAGCAGCTACGGACAGAGCTATGGCTACACCTTC. Its protein is CASSYGQSYGYTF. The full variable domain, in which reference TRBV7-9 and TRBJ1-2 provide the parts outside the CDR3, is DTGVSQNPRHKITKRGQNVTFRCDPISEHNRLYWYRQTLGQGPEFLTYFQNEAQLEKSRLLSDRFSAERPKGSFSTLEIQRTEQGDSAMYLCASSYGQSYGYTFGSGTRLTVV.

At least ten counts were recorded for this clonotype. This rearrangement joins TRBV19 to TRBJ1-2, with D unresolved. There are 13 residues in the CDR3. Germline lookup yields CDR1 LNHDA and CDR2 SQIVND (reference sequence). V was pared by 11 bases and J by 0 bases, with 13 bases between. In DNA, the CDR3 is TGTGCCGTCCGGGCCCCAGCTAACTATGGCTACACCTTC. Residues: CAVRAPANYGYTF.

The CDR3 nucleotides read TGCGCCAGCAGCCAAGACAGGACCCGCTCCTACGAGCAGTACTTC. The encoded protein is CASSQDRTRSYEQYF. The chain is built from TRBV4-1 and TRBJ2-7; D is undetermined. CDR1 is MGHRA, CDR2 YSYEKL, per germline. The CDR3 has 15 amino acids. Trimming cost V 0 bases and J 0 bases, with 9 bases left between them.

This clonotype has at least ten counts. The chain combines TRBV6-6 with TRBJ2-1; D perhaps matches TRBD2 (5 bases). The CDR3 extends over 15 amino acids. The V end lost 0 bases, the J end lost 0 bases, and 6 bases lay between the germline ends. The germline gives CDR1 MNHNY, CDR2 SVGAGI (reference sequence). CDR3 in amino acids: CASSYSRDSYNEQFF. As DNA, the CDR3 is TGTGCCAGCAGTTACTCGAGGGACTCCTACAATGAGCAGTTCTTC.

The chain has TRBV19 and TRBJ1-5; D perhaps matches TRBD1 (5 bases). Germline V CDR1 and CDR2: LNHDA, SQIVND (reference sequence). This CDR3 spans 13 amino acids. Trimming removed 9 bases from V and 2 bases from J, with 11 bases in between. The chain's CDR3 is CASGEQGNQPQHF. The CDR3 DNA reads TGTGCCAGCGGGGAACAGGGCAATCAGCCCCAGCATTTT.

This clonotype was counted only a few times. The chain recombines TRBV3-1 with TRBJ2-3; 7 positions match TRBD2. The CDR3 is 15 residues long. V shed 7 bases and J 3 bases; nucleotides not matched to a gene: 10. Germline loops: CDR1 LGHDT, CDR2 YNNKEL (reference sequence). The CDR3 spells CASKKAGRITDTQYF. The CDR3 DNA follows: TGTGCCAGCAAAAAAGCGGGGCGGATAACAGATACGCAGTATTTT.

This clonotype was observed many times. The rearrangement links TRBV6-1 to TRBJ2-7; the D is unclear. Germline values: CDR1 MNHNS, CDR2 SASEGT. The CDR3 sequence is 14 residues long. V was pared by 6 bases and J by 4 bases, with 16 bases between. The CDR3 DNA follows: TGTGCCAGCAGGACCGACTCACGACAATACGAGCAGTACTTC. Translation gives CASRTDSRQYEQYF.

About this clonotype itself: A read error may be the cause here, since a much bigger clone is one base away. The chain has TRBV29-1 and TRBJ1-1; a weak D match, TRBD1 (6 bases). In germline, CDR1 is SQVTM, CDR2 ANQGSEA. V lost 3 bases and J 11 bases, leaving 19 bases between the germline ends. The CDR3 loop spans 13 amino acids. Written as DNA, the CDR3 is TGCAGCGTTGAGGACAGACCGGGAACGAAGGCTTTCTTT. It encodes CSVEDRPGTKAFF.

This clonotype was seen ten or more times. The rearrangement joins TRBV2 to TRBJ2-3; 12 nucleotides match TRBD2. The CDR3 totals 17 residues. Germline CDR1 SNHLY, CDR2 FYNNEI. The J segment lost 5 bases and the V segment lost 1 base, leaving 7 bases of the junction unmatched. CDR3 in DNA: TGTGCCAGCAGTGAAGAAGGGCTAGCGGGGGGGCGAGATACGCAGTATTTT. Amino acid sequence: CASSEEGLAGGRDTQYF.

V is TRBV5-1 and J is TRBJ2-7; 8 nucleotides agree with TRBD1. Trimming at V came to 4 bases and at J to 6 bases, leaving 15 bases not matched to a gene. The CDR3 extends over 16 amino acids. In germline, CDR1 is SGHRS, CDR2 YFSETQ. The CDR3 region is CASSRTPGQGSSEQYF. The CDR3 DNA reads TGCGCCAGCAGCCGGACCCCTGGACAGGGATCGAGCGAGCAGTACTTC.

This clonotype was counted at least ten times. The chain joins TRBV19 to TRBJ1-2; 7 bases are a match to TRBD1. The germline gives CDR1 LNHDA, CDR2 SQIVND (reference sequence). V lost 6 bases and J lost 5; bases outside the gene matches: 9. The CDR3 runs 14 residues. This CDR3 reads CASRGTDQRYGYTF. The CDR3 DNA follows: TGTGCCAGTAGGGGGACAGACCAACGTTATGGCTACACCTTC.

CDR3 coding DNA: TGTGCCAGCAGTTACTCGCCAGGGAACTATGGCTACACCTTC. Protein sequence: CASSYSPGNYGYTF. This chain uses TRBV6-6 with TRBJ1-2; a weak D match, TRBD1 (5 bases). V lost 0 bases to trimming and J lost 2 bases, with 7 bases between them. Germline V gene lookup returns CDR1 MNHNY and CDR2 SVGAGI (reference sequence). This CDR3 is 14 amino acids long.

This clonotype was counted ten times or more. The rearrangement links TRBV5-1 to TRBJ2-3; D unresolved. The V gene lost 2 bases and the J gene lost 2 bases, with 9 bases spanning the gap. This CDR3 is 14 amino acids long. CDR1 is SGHRS, CDR2 YFSETQ, per germline. The CDR3, as DNA: TGCGCCAGCAGCTTCGGACGCTACACAGATACGCAGTATTTT. The encoded protein is CASSFGRYTDTQYF.

The rearrangement joins TRBV7-9 to TRBJ1-4, with a weak D call TRBD1 (5 bases). The length of the CDR3 is 15 residues. Trimming took 5 bases from V and 6 from J, leaving 16 bases between them. Germline V lookup: CDR1 SEHNR, CDR2 FQNEAQ (reference sequence). The CDR3 region is CASSPLGGVDEKLFF. The CDR3 bases are TGTGCCAGCAGCCCGCTTGGGGGGGTGGATGAAAAACTGTTTTTT.

This clonotype was found many times. Mismatch with germline at one junction end may stem from a read error. This chain connects TRBV20-1 to TRBJ2-1; 10 bases match TRBD1. The CDR3 covers 14 residues. The germline gives CDR1 DFQATT, CDR2 SNEGSKA (reference sequence). CDR3: CGAFDRGQGNEQFF. For the CDR3, the DNA is TGCGGTGCTTTCGACAGGGGGCAAGGTAATGAGCAGTTCTTC.

This clonotype was picked up many times. The chain links TRBV24-1 to TRBJ2-1; D is tentatively TRBD1 or TRBD2 (6 bases each). CDR1 is KGHDR and CDR2 is SFDVKD in the germline V gene. The CDR3 has 17 residues. The V end lost 2 bases, the J end lost 10 bases, and 23 bases lay between the germline ends. As DNA, the CDR3 is TGTGCCACCAGTGATTCACGGGGGCAGCGACCCACAGGGGAGCAGTTCTTC. It translates to CATSDSRGQRPTGEQFF.

This clonotype has a count of ten or more. The chain couples TRBV6-1 to TRBJ2-3; TRBD2 aligns across 8 bases. Germline loops: CDR1 MNHNS, CDR2 SASEGT. The CDR3 runs to 15 residues. V lost 5 bases to trimming and J lost 7 bases; unmatched junction nucleotides: 11. CDR3 protein: CASSRGIAGMNTQYF. The CDR3 nucleotides are TGTGCCAGCAGTCGGGGGATAGCGGGGATGAATACGCAGTATTTT.

This clonotype was counted at least ten times. At one of its ends the junction is not consistent with the germline gene, which may arise from a read error. This chain connects TRBV19 to TRBJ1-5; D gene uncertain. Germline-derived CDR1 and CDR2 are LNHDA and SQIVND (reference sequence). The CDR3 covers 11 residues. The CDR3 protein is CASSPGHKIYF. CDR3 coding DNA: TGTGCCAGTAGTCCGGGCCACAAAATTTATTTT.

The chain is built from TRBV18 and TRBJ1-4, with D unclear. The ends were cut back, 3 bases at V and 6 bases at J, with 11 bases in the middle. The CDR3 has 14 amino acids. CDR1 and CDR2 (germline): KGHSH, LQKENI. CDR3: CASSPRQTDEKLFF. Here the CDR3 DNA reads TGTGCCAGCTCACCGCGTCAGACTGATGAAAAACTGTTTTTT.

This clonotype has a count of ten or more. The chain employs TRBV20-1 and TRBJ2-2, with 8 bases matching TRBD2. Germline CDR1 reads DFQATT; CDR2 reads SNEGSKA (reference sequence). The CDR3 consists of 15 residues. V lost 5 bases, J lost 5 bases, and 10 bases stayed unmatched. CDR3 coding DNA: TGCAGTGCTCGCGGCCCCCCTAGCGGGACCGGGGAGCTGTTTTTT. Its translation: CSARGPPSGTGELFF.

This chain joins TRBV2 and TRBJ2-4; 7 bases match TRBD2. The germline V gene encodes CDR1 SNHLY and CDR2 FYNNEI. This CDR3 spans 15 amino acids. V dropped 2 bases and J dropped 7; count of bases not matched to a gene: 8. The CDR3 region has the DNA TGTGCCAGCAGTGAAAAGTGGGAGGGGCCGAACATTCAGTACTTC. It is translated as CASSEKWEGPNIQYF. Based on the CDR3 plus reference TRBV2 and TRBJ2-4, the full variable domain is EPEVTQTPSHQVTQMGQEVILRCVPISNHLYFYWYRQILGQKVEFLVSFYNNEISEKSEIFDDQFSVERPDGSNFTLKIRSTKLEDSAMYFCASSEKWEGPNIQYFGAGTRLSVL.

This clonotype has at least ten counts. CDR3 residues: CASTLRDRDYGYTF. In DNA, the CDR3 is TGCGCCAGCACCCTCCGAGACAGGGACTATGGCTACACCTTC. The chain joins TRBV4-1 to TRBJ1-2; 7 bases map to TRBD1. V shed 7 bases and J 3 bases; nucleotides not matched to a gene: 8. CDR3 length equals 14 residues. From germline, CDR1 is MGHRA and CDR2 YSYEKL.

This clonotype showed up many times. The chain carries TRBV7-2 and TRBJ2-3; D is unclear. The CDR3 contains 13 residues. With 3 bases removed from V and 4 bases from J, the gap between germline ends came to 8 bases. From germline, CDR1 is SGHTA and CDR2 FQGNSA. The CDR3 protein is CASSLFEADTQYF. CDR3 bases: TGTGCCAGCAGCTTGTTCGAGGCAGATACGCAGTATTTT.

In this sample, this clonotype turned up many times. The chain is built from TRBV24-1 and TRBJ2-1; D unclear. This CDR3 is 13 amino acids long. Trimming took 3 bases from V and 10 from J, leaving 12 bases between them. The germline CDR1 and CDR2 sequences are KGHDR and SFDVKD. The CDR3 sequence: CATSDPPSEEQFF. In DNA form, the CDR3 reads TGTGCCACCAGTGATCCCCCCAGTGAGGAGCAGTTCTTC.

In its sample, this clonotype was seen many times. The CDR3 sequence is CATSDPQGPQHF. Here the CDR3 DNA reads TGTGCCACCTCGGACCCCCAGGGACCCCAGCATTTT. The rearrangement uses TRBV24-1 and TRBJ1-5, with D possibly matching TRBD1 (5 bases). The germline V gene has CDR1 KGHDR and CDR2 SFDVKD. V lost 9 bases, J lost 10 bases, and 15 bases lay in between. This CDR3 is 12 amino acids long.